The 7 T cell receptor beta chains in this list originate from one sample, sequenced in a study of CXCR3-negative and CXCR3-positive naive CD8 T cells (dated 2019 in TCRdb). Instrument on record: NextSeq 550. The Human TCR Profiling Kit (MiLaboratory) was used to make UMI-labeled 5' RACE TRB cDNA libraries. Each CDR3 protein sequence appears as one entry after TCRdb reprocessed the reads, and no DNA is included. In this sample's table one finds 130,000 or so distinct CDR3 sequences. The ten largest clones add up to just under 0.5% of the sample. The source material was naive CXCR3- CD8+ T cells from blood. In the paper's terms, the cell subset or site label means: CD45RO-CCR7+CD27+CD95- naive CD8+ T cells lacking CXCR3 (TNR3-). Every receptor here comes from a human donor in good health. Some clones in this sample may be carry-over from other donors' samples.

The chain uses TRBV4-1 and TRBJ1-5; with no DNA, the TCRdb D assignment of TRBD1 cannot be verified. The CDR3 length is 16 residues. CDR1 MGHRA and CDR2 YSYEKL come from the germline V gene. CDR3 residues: CASSPAAGGGRWTQHF.

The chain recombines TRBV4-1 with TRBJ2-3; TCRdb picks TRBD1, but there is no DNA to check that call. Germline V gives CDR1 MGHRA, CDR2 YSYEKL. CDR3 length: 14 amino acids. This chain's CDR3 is CASSQGTGVDTQYF.

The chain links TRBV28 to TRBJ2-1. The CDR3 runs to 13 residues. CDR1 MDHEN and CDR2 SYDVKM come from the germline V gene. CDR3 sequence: CVSSSTTYNEQFF.

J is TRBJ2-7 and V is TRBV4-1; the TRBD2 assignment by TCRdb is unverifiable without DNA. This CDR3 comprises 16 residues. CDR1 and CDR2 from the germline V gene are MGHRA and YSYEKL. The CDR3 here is CASSREGREDSYEQYF.

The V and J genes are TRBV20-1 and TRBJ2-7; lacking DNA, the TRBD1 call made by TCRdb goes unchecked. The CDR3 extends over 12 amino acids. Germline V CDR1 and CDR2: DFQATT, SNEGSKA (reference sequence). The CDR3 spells CSAWGPGYEQYF.

This chain's CDR3 is CASSYTTTGLYEQYF. The genes are TRBV6-6 and TRBJ2-7; TCRdb calls TRBD1, which cannot be checked without DNA. The CDR3 is 15 residues long. CDR1 and CDR2 from the germline V gene are MNHNY and SVGAGI (reference sequence).

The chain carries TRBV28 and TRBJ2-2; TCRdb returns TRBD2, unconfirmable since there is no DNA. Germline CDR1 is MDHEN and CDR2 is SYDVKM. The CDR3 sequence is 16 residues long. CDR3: CATALGTSTNTGELFF.